This TCR beta chain derives from a study of T cells in Graves' hyperthyroidism and ophthalmopathy. Clinical symptoms, serum thyroxine and TRAb, thyroid ultrasound and orbital computed tomography together formed the diagnostic basis. The CDR3 totals 14 residues. V lost 1 base to trimming and J lost 2 bases, with 9 bases between them. Looked up from germline, CDR1 is SNHLY and CDR2 is FYNNEI. This clonotype has only a few counts. Researchers amplified the TCR beta CDR3 regions from RNA transcripts. The HTBI set primed first-round TCR CDR3 RT-PCR. TCRdb re-derived calls from the multiplex PCR reads in MiXCR, one entry per CDR3 protein. The sample shows 530,000 or so distinct CDR3 sequences, approximately 25% of them seen only once.

This rearrangement joins TRBV2 to TRBJ2-7; no firm D call. The TCR originated in a woman aged 25-40 years with Graves' ophthalmopathy. Source material: blood. In DNA, the CDR3 is TGTGCCAGCAGTGAAGTTAGGGAAACCTACGAGCAGTACTTC. Residues: CASSEVRETYEQYF.